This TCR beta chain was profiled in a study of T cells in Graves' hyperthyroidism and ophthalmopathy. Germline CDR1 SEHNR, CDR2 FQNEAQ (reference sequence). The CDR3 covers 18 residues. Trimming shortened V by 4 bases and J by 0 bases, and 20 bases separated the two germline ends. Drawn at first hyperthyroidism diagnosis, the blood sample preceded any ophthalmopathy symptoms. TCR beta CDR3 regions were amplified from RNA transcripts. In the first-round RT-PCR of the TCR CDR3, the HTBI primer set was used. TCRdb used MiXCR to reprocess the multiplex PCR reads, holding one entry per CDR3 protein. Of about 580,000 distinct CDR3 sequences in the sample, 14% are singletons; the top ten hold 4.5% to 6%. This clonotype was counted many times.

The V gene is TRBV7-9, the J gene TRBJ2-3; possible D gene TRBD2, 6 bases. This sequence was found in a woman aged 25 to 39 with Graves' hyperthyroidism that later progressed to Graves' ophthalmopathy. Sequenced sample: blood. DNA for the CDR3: TGTGCCAGCAGCTGGAGGGGCCAGCGACAGTCTAGCACAGATACGCAGTATTTT. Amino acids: CASSWRGQRQSSTDTQYF.